The 10 T cell receptor beta chains reported below all come from one sample, sequenced in a study of tumor-infiltrating lymphocytes in oesophageal squamous cell carcinoma. A single record per CDR3 protein comes from TCRdb applying MiXCR to the PCR reads. Counted here are 18,000 or so distinct CDR3 sequences, 42% occurring once; the ten biggest clones make up 18%. Material: normal esophageal tissue next to the tumor. Every receptor here comes from a female donor with esophageal squamous cell carcinoma.

A few counts support this clonotype. In this CDR3 the conserved last residue, phenylalanine or tryptophan, is missing, so a read error is likely. Because the CDR3's place on the DNA is in doubt, the DNA is left out and the CDR3 is given as listed by TCRdb. J is TRBJ2-1 and V is TRBV7-9. 14 amino acids form the CDR3, both terminal residues included. CDR1 and CDR2 (germline): SEHNR, FQNEAQ (reference sequence). Here the CDR3 reads CASSLDQNGYTFGS.

Notes on this clonotype: The CDR3 carries no conserved terminal phenylalanine or tryptophan, so it likely arises from a read error. The limits of the CDR3 on the DNA are not certain, so only TCRdb's listed CDR3 is given. V and J are TRBV12-3 or TRBV12-4 and TRBJ2-3; the table's D call, TRBD2, has no DNA check behind it. The CDR3 sequence runs 18 residues, both termini included. Here the CDR3 reads CASRPASVSSYNEQFFGP.

Ten or more counts support this clonotype. CDR3 in DNA: TGTGCCAGCTCACCACGGGGGAAAGACAATGAGCAGTTCTTC. This sequence encodes CASSPRGKDNEQFF. The chain is built from TRBV18 and TRBJ2-1; D could derive from TRBD1 or TRBD2 (5 bases each). This CDR3 has 14 amino acids. The V end was cut by 1 base, the J end by 5 bases, with 9 bases between. The germline V gene has CDR1 KGHSH and CDR2 LQKENI.

This clonotype was detected ten times or more. This sequence joins TRBV18 and TRBJ1-2; TRBD1 aligns across 9 bases. Germline V gene sequence: CDR1 KGHSH, CDR2 LQKENI. The CDR3 consists of 15 residues. With 3 bases clipped from V and 4 bases from J, the junction kept 6 bases outside the gene matches. The CDR3 here is CASSPTDRGGYGYTF. The CDR3 region has the DNA TGTGCCAGCTCACCCACGGACAGGGGAGGCTATGGCTACACCTTC.

A note on this clonotype: A read error is likely, as this CDR3 ends without the conserved phenylalanine or tryptophan. The DNA is left out, because the CDR3 cannot be placed on it with certainty; the CDR3 is given as TCRdb lists it. The chain carries TRBV7-8 and TRBJ2-3; the D call in the table, TRBD2, was not verified against the DNA. In germline, CDR1 is SGHVS, CDR2 FQNEAQ. With termini counted, the CDR3 has 15 amino acids. CDR3 amino acids: CASSLAQGRSHFFGP.

This clonotype was seen repeatedly, ten times or more. The V gene is TRBV5-4, the J gene TRBJ2-1; 13 nucleotides line up with TRBD2. Germline-derived CDR1 and CDR2 are SGHNT and YYREEE (reference sequence). The CDR3 length is 18 residues. V dropped 4 bases and J dropped 10; count of bases not matched to a gene: 17. The CDR3 coding sequence is TGTGCCAGCAGCCCGGGAGGGGTACTAGCGGGAGGGCGCCGGGAGCAGTTCTTC. Amino acids: CASSPGGVLAGGRREQFF.

V gene TRBV7-4 combines with J gene TRBJ2-1; no reliable D call. This CDR3 is 12 amino acids long. Germline CDR1 and CDR2: SGHVT and SQSDAQ. V lost 1 base to trimming and J lost 9 bases, with 7 bases between them. The CDR3 DNA sequence: TGTGCCAGCAGCTTAGAGGCTAGTGAGCAGTTCTTC. Its translation: CASSLEASEQFF.

Relative to its sample, this clonotype is large (0.1 to 1%). The chain carries TRBV7-8 and TRBJ2-2, with D possibly matching TRBD1 (6 bases). The CDR3 extends over 15 amino acids. Germline V gene sequence: CDR1 SGHVS, CDR2 FQNEAQ. V shed 4 bases and J shed 4 bases, with 13 bases lying between them. The CDR3: CASSSRGMGTGELFF. The CDR3 bases are TGTGCCAGCAGCTCCAGGGGTATGGGCACCGGGGAGCTGTTTTTT. The full variable domain, with the rest looked up from reference TRBV7-8 and TRBJ2-2, is GAGVSQSPRYKVAKRGQDVALRCDPISGHVSLFWYQQALGQGPEFLTYFQNEAQLDKSGLPSDRFFAERPEGSVSTLKIQRTQQEDSAVYLCASSSRGMGTGELFFGEGSRLTVL.

This clonotype has ten or more counts. The rearrangement links TRBV7-6 to TRBJ2-5; 9 bases match TRBD1. The J call may be wrong; the DNA end is better matched by TRBJ2-7. CDR1 is SGHVS and CDR2 is FNYEAQ in the germline V gene. This CDR3 has 13 amino acids. The CDR3 loop reads CASSQGQGREQYF. CDR3 bases: TGTGCCAGCAGCCAAGGACAGGGGCGCGAGCAGTACTTC.

This chain connects TRBV11-1 to TRBJ2-3; D call uncertain. CDR3 length: 14 residues. The V gene's germline CDR1 is SGHAT and CDR2 FQDESV (reference sequence). V was clipped by 7 bases and J by 2 bases, with 13 bases between them. CDR3 in DNA: TGTGCCAGCAACCTACAGACCACCACAGATACGCAGTATTTT. Its protein product is CASNLQTTTDTQYF.